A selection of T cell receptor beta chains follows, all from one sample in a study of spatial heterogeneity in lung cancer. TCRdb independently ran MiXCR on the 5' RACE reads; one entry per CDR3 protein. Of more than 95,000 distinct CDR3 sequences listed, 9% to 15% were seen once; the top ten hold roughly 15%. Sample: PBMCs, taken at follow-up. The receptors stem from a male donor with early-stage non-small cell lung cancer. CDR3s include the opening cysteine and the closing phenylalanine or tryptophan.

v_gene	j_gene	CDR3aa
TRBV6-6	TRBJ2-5	CASSPGTGAETQYF
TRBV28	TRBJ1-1	CASSLDRGFDDTEAFF
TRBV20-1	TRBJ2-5	CSATGETQYF
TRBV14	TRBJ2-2	CASSQVVGQNTGELFF
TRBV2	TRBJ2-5	CASARDLQETQYF
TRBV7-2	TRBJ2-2	CASSLDGANTGELFF
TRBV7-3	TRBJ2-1	CASSLIGAAFSYNEQFF
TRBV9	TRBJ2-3	CASSYGQVRFTDTQYF
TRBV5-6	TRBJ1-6	CASSLQTIYNSPLHF
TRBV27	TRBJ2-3	CASSPRQGRAGADTQYF
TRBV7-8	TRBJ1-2	CASSLDLYNYGYTF
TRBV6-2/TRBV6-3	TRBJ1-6	CASSYPGKGTPLHF
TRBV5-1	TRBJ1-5	CASSGGQGKPQHF
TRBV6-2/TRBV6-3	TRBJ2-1	CASSYPRGYNEQFF
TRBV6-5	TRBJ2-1	CASSSLGVREQFF
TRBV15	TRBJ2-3	CATSRPQGLSTDTQYF
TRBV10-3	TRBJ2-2	CAISPGLAGGELFF
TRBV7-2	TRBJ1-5	CASGKDNQPQHF
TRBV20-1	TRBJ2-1	CSAARTSGYNEQFF
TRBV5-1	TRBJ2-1	CASRTGTPPTSYNEQFF
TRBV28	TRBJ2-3	CASSPTSTDTQYF
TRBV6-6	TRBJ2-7	CASSYPMTGDYEQYF
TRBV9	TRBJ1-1	CASSVGSDRTTEAFF
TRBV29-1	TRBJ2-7	CSVPGGGTYEQYF
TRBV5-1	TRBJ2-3	CASSSAGTSGDTQYF
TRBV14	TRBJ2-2	CASSQLITGELFF
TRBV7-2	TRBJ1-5	CASSKRDDPLSNQPQHF
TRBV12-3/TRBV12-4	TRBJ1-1	CASSIQGLNTEAFF
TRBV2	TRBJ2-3	CASRLEANTQYF
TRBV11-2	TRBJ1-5	CASSFTGRQPQHF
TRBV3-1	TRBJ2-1	CASSRDRGLGEQFF
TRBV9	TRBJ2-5	CASSVDGAGTQYF
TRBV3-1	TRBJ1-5	CASSPQMRQPQHF
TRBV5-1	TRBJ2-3	CASRRDGNTQYF
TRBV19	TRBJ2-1	CASSIDLNIRARPGGEQFF
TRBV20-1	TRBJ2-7	CSASEVGRYEQYF
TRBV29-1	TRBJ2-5	CSVTGTQETQYF
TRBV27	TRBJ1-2	CASSFASVSGYTF
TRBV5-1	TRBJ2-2	CASSLASQTNTGELFF
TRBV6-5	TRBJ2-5	CASSFSGTSGTQYF
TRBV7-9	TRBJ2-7	CASSLIGGPGAYEQYF
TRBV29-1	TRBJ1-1	CSVDRLFNTEAFF
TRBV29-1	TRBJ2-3	CSVAGEDGFTDTQYF
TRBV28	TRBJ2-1	CASSFENSEFF
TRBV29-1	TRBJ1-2	CSVGPRQIENYGYTF
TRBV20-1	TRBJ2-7	CSAREGGSGGLLEQYF